This is a list of T cell receptor beta chains from one sample in a study of blood T cell repertoires in COVID-19. The repertoire was sequenced with immunoSEQ multiplex PCR; TCRdb's copy has only in-frame clones and lacks some. The table includes 200,000 to 300,000 clones, under 85% detected once. The sequenced sample was peripheral blood. The receptors come from a human donor in a cohort sampled during active COVID-19. CDR3s include the opening cysteine and the closing phenylalanine or tryptophan. The order of the fields is D gene, clone size, J gene, V gene, CDR3 protein, CDR3 DNA. The D gene is left open where the match is weak. Rows may omit the clone size; those that give it use once, few, many or a size class.

>.|.|TRBJ2-3|TRBV25-1
CASSAPDFSGVDTQYF
TGTGCCAGCAGTGCCCCCGATTTTTCGGGAGTGGATACGCAGTATTTT
>TRBD1|.|TRBJ2-7|TRBV30
CAWSLGQGGEQYF
TGTGCCTGGAGCCTAGGACAGGGTGGCGAGCAGTACTTC
>.|.|TRBJ1-1|TRBV6-5
CASSPWVEMNTEAFF
TGTGCCAGCAGTCCGTGGGTGGAGATGAACACTGAAGCTTTCTTT
>.|.|TRBJ2-2|TRBV27
CASSLDPGGGTGELFF
TGTGCCAGCAGTTTAGACCCTGGAGGTGGCACCGGGGAGCTGTTTTTT
>.|.|TRBJ2-2|TRBV9
CASSVEGGARTGELFF
TGTGCCAGCAGCGTAGAAGGAGGGGCGCGGACCGGGGAGCTGTTTTTT
>TRBD2|.|TRBJ2-7|TRBV15
CATSRAMAGALHEQYF
TGTGCCACCAGCAGAGCGATGGCGGGAGCCCTTCACGAGCAGTACTTC
>.|.|TRBJ1-6|TRBV18
CASSPGLKDNSPLHF
TGTGCCAGCTCTCCCGGGTTAAAGGATAATTCACCCCTCCACTTT
>.|.|TRBJ2-7|TRBV18
CASSPGLSYEQYF
TGTGCCAGCTCACCGGGACTCTCCTACGAGCAGTACTTC
>TRBD2|.|TRBJ2-1|TRBV4-1
CASSHLPPGGGQFF
TGCGCCAGCAGCCATCTCCCCCCCGGGGGGGGTCAGTTCTTC
>.|few|TRBJ2-3|TRBV7-2
CASSRRDRDTQYF
TGTGCCAGCAGCCGGAGGGATCGGGATACGCAGTATTTT
>.|.|TRBJ1-1|TRBV7-2
CASSLDRRNTEAFF
TGTGCCAGCAGCTTGGACAGACGGAACACTGAAGCTTTCTTT
>.|.|TRBJ1-5|TRBV6-1
CASSEDRLGNQPQHF
TGTGCCAGCAGTGAAGACAGGCTCGGCAATCAGCCCCAGCATTTT
>.|.|TRBJ2-1|TRBV4-2
CASSQEQHYNEQFF
TGTGCCAGCAGCCAAGAACAGCACTACAATGAGCAGTTCTTC
>.|.|TRBJ1-6|TRBV30
CAWGGVDFHSYNSPLHF
TGTGCCTGGGGGGGAGTAGACTTCCACTCCTATAATTCACCCCTCCACTTT
>TRBD1|.|TRBJ2-5|TRBV7-7
CASSLGTVQETQYF
TGTGCTAGCAGCTTGGGGACAGTCCAAGAGACCCAGTACTTC
>.|.|TRBJ2-5|TRBV29-1
CSVEFRRWETQYF
TGCAGCGTTGAATTCCGGAGATGGGAGACCCAGTACTTC
>.|.|TRBJ1-1|TRBV27
CASSSETYTEAFF
TGTGCCAGCAGCTCAGAGACTTACACTGAAGCTTTCTTT
>TRBD2|.|TRBJ2-3|TRBV13
CASSPPAGAGDTQYF
TGTGCCAGCAGCCCACCAGCGGGAGCGGGAGATACGCAGTATTTT
>TRBD1|.|TRBJ1-2|TRBV10-3
CAILARDRGRGNYGYTF
TGTGCCATCTTGGCCCGGGACAGGGGTAGAGGGAACTATGGCTACACCTTC
>.|few|TRBJ2-1|TRBV5-1
CASSWPAKALRDEQFF
TGCGCCAGCAGCTGGCCGGCTAAGGCACTACGAGATGAGCAGTTCTTC
>.|few|TRBJ2-1|TRBV6-1
CASSESGVGEQFF
TGTGCCAGCAGTGAATCGGGAGTAGGTGAGCAGTTCTTC
>TRBD2|once|TRBJ2-7|TRBV20-1
CSASPGTSDPYEQYF
TGCAGTGCTAGTCCCGGGACTAGCGATCCCTACGAGCAGTACTTC
>TRBD1|.|TRBJ2-2|TRBV13
CASSSPGQGRDTGELFF
TGTGCCAGCAGCTCCCCGGGACAGGGGAGGGACACCGGGGAGCTGTTTTTT
>TRBD2|.|TRBJ2-7|TRBV7-9
CASSLGLAGVYEQYF
TGTGCCAGCAGCTTGGGACTAGCGGGAGTATACGAGCAGTACTTC
>.|.|TRBJ1-4|TRBV2
CASRFGEEEKLFF
TGTGCCAGCAGGTTCGGAGAGGAGGAAAAACTGTTTTTT
>.|.|TRBJ2-2|TRBV20-1
CSASDANTGELFF
TGCAGTGCTAGTGACGCGAACACCGGGGAGCTGTTTTTT
>TRBD2|.|TRBJ2-5|TRBV5-1
CASSQGAGGFVETQYF
TGCGCCAGCAGCCAGGGAGCGGGAGGATTTGTGGAGACCCAGTACTTC
>TRBD1|.|TRBJ2-7|TRBV11-3
CASSGQGKYEQYF
TGTGCCAGTTCGGGACAGGGTAAATACGAGCAGTACTTC
>TRBD2|.|TRBJ2-7|TRBV27
CASSPSWVAGSYEQYF
TGTGCCAGCAGTCCGTCTTGGGTAGCGGGGTCCTACGAGCAGTACTTC
>TRBD2|.|TRBJ2-6|TRBV4-1
CASSQEIPGGFSGANVLTF
TGCGCCAGCAGCCAAGAAATACCGGGGGGGTTTAGTGGGGCCAACGTCCTGACTTTC
>TRBD2|.|TRBJ2-3|TRBV7-9
CASSQVSGRLADTQYF
TGTGCCAGCAGCCAGGTCAGCGGGAGACTGGCAGATACGCAGTATTTT
>.|.|TRBJ2-1|TRBV7-8
CASSLLRGNEQFF
TGTGCCAGCAGCTTGCTCAGGGGCAATGAGCAGTTCTTC